Here is one T cell receptor beta chain with its context. This entry belongs to a study of blood T cell repertoires in COVID-19. The wider study: Material from acute and convalescent COVID-19 was sourced from the United States, Italy and Spain. In each case, the material was cDNA or gDNA derived from T cells, B-cell-depleted T cells, or PBMCs.

The CDR3 extends over 15 amino acids. Trimming cost V 5 bases and J 0 bases, with 13 bases left between them. The V gene's germline CDR1 is MDHEN and CDR2 SYDVKM. Original methodology: Estimation of nucleated cell counts relied on the amplification of reference gene primers. Only in-frame clones appear in the TCRdb table, and some are missing; sequencing was by immunoSEQ multiplex PCR. That table is the source of V, J and clone size, and D and trimming were worked out from the DNA. The table shows roughly 100,000 clones, with about four fifths occurring only once. The genes are TRBV28 and TRBJ1-2; TRBD1 is a possible D gene (5 bases). The specimen sequenced was peripheral blood. The sequence derives from a human donor in a cohort sampled during active COVID-19. CDR3 sequence: CASSITGRPNYGYTF. The CDR3, as DNA: TGTGCCAGCAGTATTACAGGAAGGCCTAACTATGGCTACACCTTC.